This TCR beta chain was sequenced during a study of cytomegalovirus exposure and HLA in healthy donors. Overall study context: Researchers previously reported finding more than 100 million unique TCR beta sequences from around 200 million T cells. Study observations and caveats: A likely sequencing artifact accounted for one observed cluster of highly shared sequence variants. Some TCR beta chains (about 170 of them) were listed as cytomegalovirus-associated.

A remark on this clone: Its antigen is not identified.

13 Jbeta primers and 60 Vbeta primers were used for the PCR. In the original workflow: In a later analysis, the count reached approximately 80 million unique TCR beta chains, with approximately 10 million shared. Assay used: immunoSEQ multiplex PCR; TCRdb lists only in-frame clones, some missing. For V, J and clone size, that table is used; D and trimming come from the DNA. The sample includes approximately 200,000 clones, 65% to 80% of them seen just once. This TCR was sampled from a man aged 35-49 years in good health and CMV-seronegative. The sample taken for sequencing was PBMCs.

The CDR3 DNA reads TGTGCCAGCAGCCAATCGTGGGACAGTCGGTACTTC. Its translation: CASSQSWDSRYF. The chain is built from TRBV16 and TRBJ2-7, with TRBD1 matching over 7 bases. This CDR3 has 12 amino acids. The germline V gene encodes CDR1 KGHSY and CDR2 FQNENV. Germline trimming cut 0 bases from V and 12 bases from J; bases unmatched to any gene: 5.